Below, 5 T cell receptor beta chains from the same sample are listed, as sequenced in a study of early T cells in non-severe SARS-CoV-2 infection. TCRdb fed the 5' RACE reads into MiXCR, producing one record per CDR3 protein. Of 43,000 or so distinct CDR3 sequences in the sample, less than 8.5% were seen once. The specimen sequenced was whole blood. The receptors were sampled from an adult who was a healthcare worker with PCR-confirmed SARS-CoV-2 infection or an uninfected control (not recorded which).

CDR3 sequence reads: CASSQERQGRKLFF. The DNA of the CDR3 is TGCGCCAGCAGCCAAGAGAGGCAGGGGAGAAAACTGTTTTTT. The chain carries TRBV4-1 and TRBJ1-4; perhaps TRBD1 as D (6 bases). Trimming removed 0 bases from V and 10 bases from J, with 12 bases in between. CDR1 and CDR2 (germline): MGHRA, YSYEKL. The CDR3 totals 14 residues.

The V call is TRBV12-3 or TRBV12-4, the J call TRBJ2-1, with 8 bases matching TRBD2. There are 15 residues in the CDR3. The V and J ends lost 6 bases and 1 base, in that order; junction bases with no gene match: 5. CDR3 DNA: TGTGCCAGCAGGCCAAGCGGGGGTTCCTACAATGAGCAGTTCTTC. It codes for CASRPSGGSYNEQFF.

This clonotype was found many times. The rearrangement joins TRBV27 to TRBJ2-7; possibly TRBD2 for D (6 bases). V was pared by 6 bases and J by 0 bases, with 15 bases between. The CDR3 sequence is 15 residues long. Germline values: CDR1 MNHEY, CDR2 SMNVEV (reference sequence). CDR3: CASRFRLGSSYEQYF. In nucleotides, the CDR3 is TGTGCCAGCAGGTTCCGACTAGGGAGCTCCTACGAGCAGTACTTC.

This clonotype was counted only a few times. The chain is built from TRBV29-1 and TRBJ1-1; no clear D gene. Germline CDR1 SQVTM, CDR2 ANQGSEA. Trimming pared 7 bases from V and 3 bases from J, leaving 9 bases between. The CDR3 extends over 11 amino acids. CDR3 loop: CSAVRDTEAFF. The DNA for the CDR3 is TGCAGCGCTGTCCGGGACACTGAAGCTTTCTTT.

This clonotype was picked up many times. The V gene is TRBV6-1, the J gene TRBJ2-7, with D perhaps matching TRBD2 (5 bases). The germline gives CDR1 MNHNS, CDR2 SASEGT. V was trimmed by 1 base and J by 3 bases, leaving 13 bases between them. The length of the CDR3 is 15 residues. CDR3 loop: CASSEVRTAIYEQYF. CDR3 DNA sequence: TGTGCCAGCAGTGAAGTTAGGACTGCCATCTACGAGCAGTACTTC.